This T cell receptor (beta chain) was sequenced in a study of PD-L1 blockade in urothelial cancer. Trimming took 3 bases from V and 6 from J; bases not matched to a gene: 4. The germline CDR1 and CDR2 sequences are SGHTA and FQGNSA. The CDR3 contains 14 residues. Method: immunoSEQ multiplex PCR; TCRdb's copy keeps in-frame clones and lacks some. The data contain approximately 100,000 clones, roughly 90% of them singletons. Time point here: pretreatment peripheral blood. Here the sequenced sample was PBMCs, taken around atezolizumab (anti-PD-L1) treatment. The V call is TRBV7-2, the J call TRBJ1-1; 10 nucleotides agree with TRBD1. The source is a woman of 80 years or more with urothelial cancer. The CDR3 loop is CASSLGTGVSEAFF. The CDR3 region has the DNA TGTGCCAGCAGCTTGGGGACAGGGGTGTCTGAAGCTTTCTTT.